These T cell receptor beta chains were read from a single sample in a study of blood T cell repertoires in COVID-19. Here immunoSEQ multiplex PCR was the method, and the copy in TCRdb shows in-frame clones only, minus some. The sample lists tens of thousands of clones; 82% were seen once. Input material: peripheral blood. These receptor sequences come from a woman at least 80 years old with acute or convalescent COVID-19. Both conserved end residues are trimmed from each CDR3. Each record gives: clone size, V gene, CDR3 protein. Clone size is shown for a subset of rows, as once, few, many or a class of expanded clone.

abundance: -
v_gene: TRBV12-3/TRBV12-4
CDR3aa: ASMISGSDEQF

abundance: once
v_gene: TRBV5-1
CDR3aa: ASSFSQGLDTEAF

abundance: -
v_gene: TRBV19
CDR3aa: ASSKSGLANQPQH

abundance: -
v_gene: TRBV7-2
CDR3aa: ASSRSGGLGGIQY

abundance: -
v_gene: TRBV2
CDR3aa: ASREGRGSNQPQH

abundance: -
v_gene: TRBV24-1
CDR3aa: ATSDARGLDYGYT

abundance: -
v_gene: TRBV27
CDR3aa: ASYETGFGLTEAF

abundance: -
v_gene: TRBV11-1
CDR3aa: ASSPWEGSAEAF

abundance: -
v_gene: TRBV7-2
CDR3aa: ASSLRSSATREQF

abundance: once
v_gene: TRBV7-9
CDR3aa: ASSLGQGFYETQY

abundance: -
v_gene: TRBV6-1
CDR3aa: ASSFGGDGYT

abundance: -
v_gene: TRBV18
CDR3aa: ASSLGLAGGPTGELF

abundance: -
v_gene: TRBV4-2
CDR3aa: ASSPLRGNSGANVLT

abundance: -
v_gene: TRBV6-2/TRBV6-3
CDR3aa: ASSLRHSNQPQH

abundance: -
v_gene: TRBV11-3
CDR3aa: ASSYWTSPEGEQF